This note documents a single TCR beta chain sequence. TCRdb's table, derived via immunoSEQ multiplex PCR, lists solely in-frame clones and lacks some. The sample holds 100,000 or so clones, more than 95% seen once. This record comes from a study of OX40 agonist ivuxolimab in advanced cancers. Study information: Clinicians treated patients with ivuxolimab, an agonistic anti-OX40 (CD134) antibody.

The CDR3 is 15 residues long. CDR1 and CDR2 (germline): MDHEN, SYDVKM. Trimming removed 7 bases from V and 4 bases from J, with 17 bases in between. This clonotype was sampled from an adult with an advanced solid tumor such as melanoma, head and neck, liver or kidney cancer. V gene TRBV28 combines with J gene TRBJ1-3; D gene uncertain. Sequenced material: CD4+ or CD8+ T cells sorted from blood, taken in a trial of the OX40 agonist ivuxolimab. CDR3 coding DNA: TGTGCCAGCACCCAGTACGAGGGTTGGGGAAACACCATATATTTT. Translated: CASTQYEGWGNTIYF.